This T cell receptor (beta chain) was documented in a study of read filtering for tumor transcriptome and immune sequencing. This clonotype was seen many times. The library was built from around 400 ng RNA with molecular barcoded adaptors for alpha/delta and beta/gamma chains. TCRdb reprocessed the reads with MiXCR, giving one entry per CDR3 protein. The profile shows approximately 65,000 distinct CDR3 sequences, approximately 15% of them singletons. This clonotype was sampled from a donor at least 40 years old with multiple myeloma. The sample taken for sequencing was a population of CD138-negative cells sorted from bone marrow.

In nucleotides, the CDR3 is TGCAGTGCTACCAGGGGAAAAAGCACAGATACGCAGTATTTT. Translating gives CSATRGKSTDTQYF. The chain combines TRBV20-1 with TRBJ2-3; TRBD1 is a possible D gene (6 bases). This CDR3 is 14 amino acids long. The V end was cut by 4 bases, the J end by 0 bases, with 11 bases between. Germline-derived CDR1 and CDR2 are DFQATT and SNEGSKA (reference sequence).